The 9 T cell receptor beta chains below come from one sample, sequenced in a study of cytomegalovirus exposure and HLA in healthy donors. Clones were read by immunoSEQ multiplex PCR, and TCRdb kept only the in-frame ones, dropping some. The sample contains 200,000 to 300,000 clones, about 87% of which appear only once. Sequenced input: PBMCs. Receptors originate from a man younger than 35 in good health and CMV-seronegative.

This clone was recorded once. The gene calls are TRBV5-4 and TRBJ1-4, with a weak D call TRBD1 (6 bases). V lost 4 bases and J 5 bases, leaving 12 bases between the germline ends. The CDR3 sequence is 14 residues long. From germline, CDR1 is SGHNT and CDR2 YYREEE (reference sequence). The CDR3 coding sequence is TGTGCCAGCAGCCCCCGAGGGACAAATGAAAAACTGTTTTTT. It specifies CASSPRGTNEKLFF.

The chain recombines TRBV29-1 with TRBJ2-3; 9 positions agree with TRBD2. With V trimmed by 5 bases and J by 5 bases, 5 bases remained unmatched. Per the germline V gene, CDR1 is SQVTM and CDR2 is ANQGSEA. CDR3 length equals 13 residues. This chain's CDR3 is CSVPQLAGDTQYF. Here the CDR3 DNA reads TGCAGCGTTCCCCAACTAGCGGGAGATACGCAGTATTTT.

J is TRBJ2-7 and V is TRBV7-2; 13 positions agree with TRBD2. J was trimmed by 12 bases and V by 1 base; bases with no gene match: 3. CDR1 is SGHTA and CDR2 is FQGNSA in the germline V gene. The CDR3 consists of 13 residues. The CDR3 DNA is TGTGCCAGCAGCTTAGGGACTAGCGGGAGTCGGTACTTC. The encoded protein is CASSLGTSGSRYF.

The chain carries TRBV18 and TRBJ2-7; no clear D. V lost 3 bases and J lost 2, with 11 bases in between. CDR1 and CDR2 from the germline V gene are KGHSH and LQKENI. This CDR3 is 14 amino acids long. The CDR3 is CASSPGTHAYEQYF. DNA of the CDR3: TGTGCCAGCTCACCGGGCACTCATGCCTACGAGCAGTACTTC.

This clone showed up just once. V gene TRBV6-5 combines with J gene TRBJ2-1; 10 bases agree with TRBD1. Unmatched junction bases numbered 5, after V lost 5 bases and J lost 7 bases. CDR3 length: 14 residues. Germline-derived CDR1 and CDR2 are MNHEY and SVGAGI. This chain's CDR3 is CASSRTGGKNEQFF. The CDR3 nucleotides are TGTGCCAGCAGTCGGACAGGGGGTAAGAATGAGCAGTTCTTC.

V usage is TRBV11-2 and J usage is TRBJ2-5; tentatively, D is TRBD2 (5 bases). The length of the CDR3 is 14 residues. From germline, CDR1 is SGHAT and CDR2 FQNNGV. The V end lost 4 bases, the J end lost 2 bases, and 11 bases lay between the germline ends. Here the CDR3 DNA reads TGTGCCAGCAGCTCGCCCGGGATTCAAGAGACCCAGTACTTC. Its translation is CASSSPGIQETQYF.

The chain uses TRBV9 and TRBJ2-5, with TRBD1 identical over 8 bases. CDR3 length equals 14 residues. V was clipped by 7 bases and J by 5 bases; unmatched bases: 10. The germline V gene encodes CDR1 SGDLS and CDR2 YYNGEE. CDR3 in amino acids: CASSGQGAVETQYF. CDR3 DNA: TGTGCCAGCTCAGGGCAGGGGGCCGTGGAGACCCAGTACTTC.

The V and J genes are TRBV5-1 and TRBJ2-1; D is undetermined. V lost 0 bases and J 3 bases, leaving 13 bases between the germline ends. Looked up from germline, CDR1 is SGHRS and CDR2 is YFSETQ. This CDR3 is 16 amino acids long. CDR3 DNA sequence: TGCGCCAGCAGCTTGGTAGGAGTTTCGGTCTACAATGAGCAGTTCTTC. This translates into CASSLVGVSVYNEQFF.

This clone was seen only a few times. V and J are TRBV7-9 and TRBJ2-7, with TRBD1 as a possible D gene (5 bases). The germline V gene has CDR1 SEHNR and CDR2 FQNEAQ (reference sequence). This CDR3 spans 13 amino acids. Trimming cost V 7 bases and J 6 bases, with 16 bases left between them. CDR3 sequence: CASTLGLGREQYF. The CDR3, as DNA: TGTGCCAGCACCCTCGGGCTGGGGCGCGAGCAGTACTTC.